This passage covers 18 T cell receptor beta chains from one sample sequenced in a study of PD-1 blockade in classical Hodgkin lymphoma. Using immunoSEQ multiplex PCR, the repertoire was profiled, and TCRdb retains in-frame clones only, with some absent. This repertoire shows about 29,000 clones, nearly 80% found once; its top ten account for 35% to 45%. All the patients suffered relapse after autologous stem cell transplantation, and brentuximab vedotin exposure differed. This specimen consisted of peripheral blood mononuclear cells (PBMCs), obtained before the second cycle of nivolumab. The receptors derive from a human donor with classical Hodgkin lymphoma.

The chain employs TRBV10-3 and TRBJ2-1; D gene uncertain. Germline V CDR1 and CDR2: ENHRY, SYGVKD. Trimming removed 6 bases at V and 6 bases at J, with 12 bases between. The CDR3 has 13 amino acids. CDR3 amino acids: CAISAGRFNEQFF. The CDR3 DNA follows: TGTGCCATCAGCGCCGGTCGGTTCAATGAGCAGTTCTTC.

This clone was seen only once. The chain links TRBV2 to TRBJ1-5, with TRBD1 matching 12 bases. Unmatched junction bases numbered 5, after V lost 6 bases and J lost 5 bases. The CDR3 contains 15 residues. Germline lookup yields CDR1 SNHLY and CDR2 FYNNEI. For the CDR3, the DNA is TGTGCCAGCAGCGCCGGGACAGGGGGCCATCAGCCCCAGCATTTT. Its translation: CASSAGTGGHQPQHF.

V is TRBV6-5 and J is TRBJ2-3; 8 positions agree with TRBD2. The V and J ends lost 6 bases and 1 base, in that order; junction bases with no gene match: 0. The length of the CDR3 is 13 residues. Germline values: CDR1 MNHEY, CDR2 SVGAGI. The CDR3 DNA sequence: TGTGCCAGCAGGACTAGCGGCACAGATACGCAGTATTTT. Translating it yields CASRTSGTDTQYF.

The V gene is TRBV27, the J gene TRBJ2-5, with 11 positions matching TRBD2. Germline CDR1 and CDR2: MNHEY and SMNVEV (reference sequence). Unmatched junction bases numbered 10, after V lost 5 bases and J lost 5 bases. The CDR3 runs to 16 residues. This chain's CDR3 is CASSDTSGGPPETQYF. The CDR3 DNA reads TGTGCCAGCAGTGATACTAGCGGGGGCCCGCCGGAGACCCAGTACTTC.

This clone showed up just a few times. The rearrangement links TRBV5-4 to TRBJ2-7; no reliable D call. CDR3 length equals 13 residues. Trimming left V 1 base short and J 2 bases short, with 7 bases between. The germline gives CDR1 SGHNT, CDR2 YYREEE (reference sequence). In DNA form, the CDR3 reads TGTGCCAGCAGCTTGACGTATACCTACGAGCAGTACTTC. The encoded protein is CASSLTYTYEQYF.

The chain carries TRBV4-2 and TRBJ2-2; D not resolved. The germline V gene encodes CDR1 LGHNA and CDR2 YNFKEQ. The CDR3 runs to 12 residues. Trimming left V 6 bases short and J 6 bases short, with 8 bases between. Here the CDR3 DNA reads TGTGCCAGCAGTTACGGGCCCGGGGAGCTGTTTTTT. Amino acids: CASSYGPGELFF.

V gene TRBV7-3 combines with J gene TRBJ1-2; D unclear. Per the germline V gene, CDR1 is SGHTA and CDR2 is FQGTGA. The CDR3 spans 13 residues. Trimming pared 5 bases from V and 7 bases from J, leaving 14 bases between. Here the CDR3 DNA reads TGTGCCAGCAGCGTCGACCCCGGAGGTGGCTACACCTTC. This translates into CASSVDPGGGYTF. Using reference TRBV7-3 and TRBJ1-2 for the parts outside the CDR3, the full variable domain is GAGVSQTPSNKVTEKGKYVELRCDPISGHTALYWYRQSLGQGPEFLIYFQGTGAADDSGLPNDRFFAVRPEGSVSTLKIQRTERGDSAVYLCASSVDPGGGYTFGSGTRLTVV.

The chain employs TRBV29-1 and TRBJ1-2; D is unresolved. The CDR3 sequence is 12 residues long. V lost 4 bases and J 0 bases, leaving 6 bases between the germline ends. Germline CDR1 and CDR2: SQVTM and ANQGSEA. The CDR3 nucleotides are TGCAGCGTTGTCCGAGCTAACTATGGCTACACCTTC. This codes for CSVVRANYGYTF.

The V call is TRBV11-2, the J call TRBJ2-7; TRBD1 matches at 7 bases. Looked up from germline, CDR1 is SGHAT and CDR2 is FQNNGV. The V segment lost 5 bases and the J segment 12 bases; nucleotides outside the gene matches: 13. CDR3 length: 13 amino acids. The CDR3, as DNA: TGTGCCAGCAGCCCAGACGGGACAGCGATTCGGTACTTC. Translation: CASSPDGTAIRYF. Together with reference TRBV11-2 and TRBJ2-7, the CDR3 gives the full variable domain: EAGVAQSPRYKIIEKRQSVAFWCNPISGHATLYWYQQILGQGPKLLIQFQNNGVVDDSQLPKDRFSAERLKGVDSTLKIQPAKLEDSAVYLCASSPDGTAIRYFGPGTRLTVT.

The genes are TRBV5-4 and TRBJ2-7; TRBD2 agrees at 8 bases. The V gene end was trimmed by 7 bases and the J gene end by 0 bases; junction bases not matched to a gene: 6. This CDR3 contains 14 residues. Germline assignment: CDR1 SGHNT and CDR2 YYREEE (reference sequence). The CDR3, as DNA: TGTGCCAGCGGGACGGGGGGGGCCTCCTACGAGCAGTACTTC. This gives the protein CASGTGGASYEQYF.

This clone showed up just once. The chain carries TRBV7-2 and TRBJ2-2; no clear D gene. Germline V gene lookup returns CDR1 SGHTA and CDR2 FQGNSA. Trimming took off 0 bases at V and 7 bases at J, with 6 bases between the two ends. CDR3 length equals 13 residues. The CDR3 loop reads CASSLAELGELFF. CDR3 sequence (DNA): TGTGCCAGCAGCTTAGCGGAGCTCGGGGAGCTGTTTTTT.

V gene TRBV2 combines with J gene TRBJ2-4; the D gene is possibly TRBD1 (6 bases). The CDR3 extends over 13 amino acids. Germline V gene lookup returns CDR1 SNHLY and CDR2 FYNNEI. V lost 9 bases and J lost 7, with 16 bases in between. The CDR3 DNA is TGTGCCAGTATAAGTGGGGGCCTTAACATTCAGTACTTC. This sequence encodes CASISGGLNIQYF.

The CDR3 here is CASSQQGQGLDGYTF. CDR3 coding DNA: TGCGCCAGCAGCCAACAGGGACAGGGCCTCGATGGCTACACCTTC. The rearrangement joins TRBV4-3 to TRBJ1-2, with 9 bases fitting TRBD1. Germline values: CDR1 LGHNA, CDR2 YSLEER. V lost 2 bases and J lost 6; bases outside the gene matches: 7. The CDR3 extends over 15 amino acids.

The chain has TRBV11-2 and TRBJ1-1, with D hard to call. Germline CDR1 reads SGHAT; CDR2 reads FQNNGV. The CDR3 length is 14 residues. V was cut by 5 bases and J by 1 base, with 11 bases left in between. The CDR3 protein is CASSTDIPNTEAFF. The CDR3 DNA sequence: TGTGCCAGCAGCACCGACATCCCGAACACTGAAGCTTTCTTT.

This CDR3 reads CASSQDPRSGGTSRQTQYF. The CDR3 nucleotides are TGCGCCAGCAGCCAAGACCCCAGGAGCGGGGGGACGTCACGGCAGACCCAGTACTTC. The chain has TRBV4-3 and TRBJ2-5; 9 nucleotides line up with TRBD2. The CDR3 length is 19 residues. The V segment lost 0 bases and the J segment 6 bases; nucleotides outside the gene matches: 17. Germline V lookup: CDR1 LGHNA, CDR2 YSLEER.

The V gene is TRBV9, the J gene TRBJ2-5; TRBD2 matches 10 bases. Trimming cost V 0 bases and J 7 bases; bases outside gene matches: 9. This CDR3 region has 16 residues. The germline gives CDR1 SGDLS, CDR2 YYNGEE. CDR3 DNA: TGTGCCAGCAGCGTAGGACTAGCGGGTCCGGACGGGACCCAGTACTTC. This sequence encodes CASSVGLAGPDGTQYF.

The chain uses TRBV7-2 and TRBJ2-1; 11 bases agree with TRBD2. The CDR3 sequence is 14 residues long. Germline CDR1 and CDR2: SGHTA and FQGNSA. The V and J ends lost 3 bases and 6 bases, in that order; junction bases with no gene match: 1. For the CDR3, the DNA is TGTGCCAGCAGCTTTGGGACTAGCGGCAATGAGCAGTTCTTC. It codes for CASSFGTSGNEQFF.

By its share, this clone is medium-sized. The chain links TRBV5-6 to TRBJ1-5, with a possible D match to TRBD1 (6 bases). Per germline, CDR1 SGHDT and CDR2 YYEEEE. V was cut by 0 bases and J by 2 bases, with 9 bases left in between. This CDR3 is built from 15 residues. The CDR3 loop is CASSLGQARNQPQHF. The DNA of the CDR3 is TGTGCCAGCAGCTTGGGACAGGCCCGCAATCAGCCCCAGCATTTT.